One sample yielded the 5 T cell receptor beta chains listed below, sequenced in a study of shared clonotypes between healthy human individuals. Sequenced by immunoSEQ multiplex PCR; TCRdb stores in-frame clones only, minus some. The data show roughly 2.5 million clones, around nine tenths seen once. Sequencing input: naive CD4+ T cells sorted from blood. Stated subset: CD45RA+ positively selected. The receptors stem from a man between 18 and 35 years old in good health.

The chain links TRBV5-1 to TRBJ2-1, with TRBD2 identical over 8 bases. Unmatched junction bases numbered 10, after V lost 4 bases and J lost 4 bases. Germline V gene data show CDR1 as SGHRS and CDR2 as YFSETQ. The CDR3 contains 16 residues. The CDR3 loop is CASSPEGSGGYNEQFF. DNA for the CDR3: TGCGCCAGCAGCCCTGAGGGGAGCGGGGGATACAATGAGCAGTTCTTC.

A word on this clone: The sample carries other DNA sequences with the same CDR3. The chain employs TRBV5-1 and TRBJ2-7, with D uncertain. Germline CDR1 and CDR2: SGHRS and YFSETQ. Trimming removed 0 bases from V and 0 bases from J, with 10 bases in between. The CDR3 is made up of 15 amino acids. In nucleotides, the CDR3 is TGCGCCAGCAGCTTGGTACCGGGTAGCTCCTACGAGCAGTACTTC. Translated, it gives CASSLVPGSSYEQYF.

V usage is TRBV19 and J usage is TRBJ2-3; D perhaps matches TRBD2 (6 bases). The CDR3 runs to 15 residues. Per the germline V gene, CDR1 is LNHDA and CDR2 is SQIVND (reference sequence). The V end lost 4 bases, the J end lost 0 bases, and 11 bases lay between the germline ends. CDR3 DNA sequence: TGTGCCAGTAGTACGGGCGGGACTAGCACAGATACGCAGTATTTT. Its protein product is CASSTGGTSTDTQYF.

CDR3 protein: CASSLLSINTEAFF. Here the CDR3 DNA reads TGCGCCAGCAGCTTGCTAAGTATAAACACTGAAGCTTTCTTT. This rearrangement joins TRBV5-1 to TRBJ1-1, with D unresolved. This CDR3 is 14 amino acids long. Germline V gene sequence: CDR1 SGHRS, CDR2 YFSETQ. V was trimmed by 1 base and J by 2 bases, leaving 9 bases between them.

The CDR3 region is CASSESFSSGIHEQYF. In nucleotides, the CDR3 is TGCGCCAGCAGTGAGTCGTTCTCTAGCGGGATCCACGAGCAGTACTTC. This chain joins TRBV10-1 and TRBJ2-7; 9 nucleotides align to TRBD2. CDR1 and CDR2 (germline): WNHNN, SYGVQD (reference sequence). V lost 0 bases to trimming and J lost 5 bases; unmatched junction nucleotides: 8. The CDR3 length is 16 residues.